The 27 T cell receptor beta chains presented below share a single source sample, sequenced in a study of human T cells and chemical hapten exposure. MiXCR was run by TCRdb on the RACE reads, yielding one entry per CDR3 protein. Here the sample spans around 300,000 distinct CDR3 sequences, about 7% being singletons. Time point here: patch test 1, 2 weeks after DPC sensitization. Specified treatment: therapeutic diphenylcyclopropenone sensitization with weekly scalp DPC. The sequencing here drew on whole blood, taken in connection with sensitization to the hapten diphenylcyclopropenone (DPC). The source of these receptors is a woman younger than 30 with alopecia areata. Some clones in this sample may be carry-over from other donors' samples.

In its sample, this clonotype ranks as medium-sized. The V and J genes are TRBV14 and TRBJ2-3; D possibly corresponds to TRBD2 (5 bases). The V gene lost 2 bases and the J gene lost 1 base, with 13 bases spanning the gap. CDR3 length equals 16 residues. Germline assignment: CDR1 SGHDN and CDR2 FVKESK. The CDR3 DNA is TGTGCCAGCAGCCAACCCAACTTCGGGGGCACAGATACGCAGTATTTT. It yields the protein CASSQPNFGGTDTQYF.

The chain is built from TRBV20-1 and TRBJ1-2; 7 bases map to TRBD1. Looked up from germline, CDR1 is DFQATT and CDR2 is SNEGSKA (reference sequence). The CDR3 spans 14 residues. V gave up 2 bases and J gave up 6 bases; unmatched junction bases: 9. CDR3 DNA sequence: TGCAGTGCTAGATGGGGGGGACAGAAAAATGGCTACACCTTC. It yields the protein CSARWGGQKNGYTF.

In its sample, this clonotype was seen a few times. The chain couples TRBV20-1 to TRBJ2-3, with D perhaps TRBD2 (6 bases). With 1 base removed from V and 1 base from J, the gap between germline ends came to 9 bases. The V gene's germline CDR1 is DFQATT and CDR2 SNEGSKA (reference sequence). The CDR3 is made up of 14 amino acids. CDR3 nucleotide sequence: TGCAGTGCTAGAGGGAGGGAAGGCACAGATACGCAGTATTTT. Protein product: CSARGREGTDTQYF.

The chain joins TRBV5-1 to TRBJ2-4, with TRBD1 identical over 9 bases. V lost 4 bases, J lost 7 bases, and 6 bases stayed unmatched. Germline V lookup: CDR1 SGHRS, CDR2 YFSETQ. The CDR3 totals 14 residues. In DNA, the CDR3 is TGCGCCAGCAGCGGGGGACAGGGTGATAACATTCAGTACTTC. Translating it yields CASSGGQGDNIQYF.

CDR3 in DNA: TGCAGTGCTATCCGGGGGGGGACGGCTGGAGATACGCAGTATTTT. The encoded protein is CSAIRGGTAGDTQYF. The gene calls are TRBV20-1 and TRBJ2-3, with 8 bases aligning to TRBD2. The length of the CDR3 is 15 residues. With V trimmed by 4 bases and J by 5 bases, 11 bases remained unmatched. Germline-derived CDR1 and CDR2 are DFQATT and SNEGSKA (reference sequence).

To note about this clonotype: Given a much more abundant clone one base away, this may be a read error. As the CDR3 is not closed by the conserved phenylalanine or tryptophan, this likely results from a read error. This chain connects TRBV28 to TRBJ2-1; possible D gene TRBD2, 6 bases. Germline V gene sequence: CDR1 MDHEN, CDR2 SYDVKM. CDR3 length: 14 amino acids. Between the trimmed V and J ends, which lost 5 bases and 5 bases, there was a span of 13 bases. As DNA, the CDR3 is TGTGCCAGCAGTCATCCACGCGGGGACAATGAGCAGTTCCTC. Translating gives CASSHPRGDNEQFL.

This clonotype was seen repeatedly, ten times or more. The V gene is TRBV29-1, the J gene TRBJ2-3; 7 bases line up with TRBD1. Germline trimming cut 0 bases from V and 2 bases from J; bases unmatched to any gene: 5. Germline V gene data show CDR1 as SQVTM and CDR2 as ANQGSEA. This CDR3 has 15 amino acids. CDR3 coding DNA: TGCAGCGTTGAAGATCTCGACAGGGACACAGATACGCAGTATTTT. Protein: CSVEDLDRDTDTQYF.

The V call is TRBV7-9, the J call TRBJ2-7; D remains unclear. This CDR3 has 13 residues. With 0 bases removed from V and 4 bases from J, the gap between germline ends came to 7 bases. From germline, CDR1 is SEHNR and CDR2 FQNEAQ (reference sequence). Written as DNA, the CDR3 is TGTGCCAGCAGCTTAGCGATAGGGTACGAGCAGTACTTC. Translated, it gives CASSLAIGYEQYF.

The V call is TRBV3-1, the J call TRBJ2-5; TRBD2 matches at 8 bases. J lost 5 bases, V lost 4 bases, and 6 bases had no gene match. Per germline, CDR1 LGHDT and CDR2 YNNKEL (reference sequence). CDR3 length: 14 amino acids. In DNA, the CDR3 is TGTGCCAGCAGCCCGCGGGGGGCGGGGGAGACCCAGTACTTC. Its translation is CASSPRGAGETQYF.

This clonotype was seen repeatedly, ten times or more. The chain recombines TRBV6-5 with TRBJ1-5, with D maybe TRBD1 (5 bases). The CDR3 runs 16 residues. V was clipped by 0 bases and J by 4 bases, with 13 bases between them. Germline lookup yields CDR1 MNHEY and CDR2 SVGAGI. CDR3: CASSYSGTGNNQPQHF. The CDR3 DNA is TGTGCCAGCAGTTACTCTGGGACTGGGAATAATCAGCCCCAGCATTTT.

This clonotype was seen at least ten times. V gene TRBV5-5 combines with J gene TRBJ2-5; 11 bases are shared with TRBD2. The trim removed 2 bases at V and 2 bases at J, leaving 2 bases unmatched. Germline lookup yields CDR1 SGHKS and CDR2 YYEKEE (reference sequence). The length of the CDR3 is 15 residues. CDR3 sequence (DNA): TGTGCCAGCAGCTTTAGACTAGCGGGGCAAGAGACCCAGTACTTC. This sequence encodes CASSFRLAGQETQYF. Full variable domain (remainder filled in from reference TRBV5-5 and TRBJ2-5): DAGVTQSPTHLIKTRGQQVTLRCSPISGHKSVSWYQQVLGQGPQFIFQYYEKEERGRGNFPDRFSARQFPNYSSELNVNALLLGDSALYLCASSFRLAGQETQYFGPGTRLLVL.

The genes are TRBV2 and TRBJ2-1; weak D call: TRBD2 (6 bases). CDR3 size: 14 residues. CDR1 and CDR2 from the germline V gene are SNHLY and FYNNEI. Trimming shortened V by 6 bases and J by 6 bases, and 15 bases separated the two germline ends. The CDR3: CASRVASAVNEQFF. The CDR3 DNA reads TGTGCCAGCAGGGTAGCTAGCGCTGTCAATGAGCAGTTCTTC.

At least ten counts were recorded for this clonotype. J is TRBJ1-5 and V is TRBV20-1, with D possibly TRBD1 on 6 matching bases. V was clipped by 3 bases and J by 1 base, with 16 bases between them. The CDR3 contains 16 residues. Germline values: CDR1 DFQATT, CDR2 SNEGSKA (reference sequence). CDR3 nucleotide sequence: TGCAGTGCTAGTTCGGCAGGGGCTAGGAGCAATCAGCCCCAGCATTTT. This translates into CSASSAGARSNQPQHF.

This clonotype was seen a handful of times. This rearrangement joins TRBV7-2 to TRBJ2-3; weak D call: TRBD2 (7 bases). Germline-derived CDR1 and CDR2 are SGHTA and FQGNSA. This CDR3 region has 16 residues. Trimming removed 7 bases at V and 1 base at J, with 18 bases between. In DNA form, the CDR3 reads TGTGCCAGCACCCGGGCCGGGGGGCCCCGCACAGATACGCAGTATTTT. Protein product: CASTRAGGPRTDTQYF.

This clonotype was seen repeatedly, ten times or more. Compared with germline, one end of the junction differs, possibly owing to a read error. This chain connects TRBV7-7 to TRBJ2-5, with 10 nucleotides matching TRBD2. This CDR3 is 16 amino acids long. Looked up from germline, CDR1 is SSHAT and CDR2 is FNYEAQ (reference sequence). This CDR3 reads CASSLGLAGDQETQYF. The CDR3 DNA reads TGTGCTAGCAGCTTGGGGCTAGCGGGGGACCAAGAGACCCAGTACTTC.

Ten or more counts support this clonotype. The gene calls are TRBV7-6 and TRBJ2-1; D unclear. The germline gives CDR1 SGHVS, CDR2 FNYEAQ. This CDR3 contains 13 residues. The V and J ends lost 4 bases and 5 bases respectively, with 9 bases between them. The CDR3: CASSYFSDNEQFF. DNA for the CDR3: TGTGCCAGCAGCTATTTTTCCGACAATGAGCAGTTCTTC.

This rearrangement joins TRBV29-1 to TRBJ1-1; D not resolved. Deletions cut 3 bases from V and 6 bases from J, with 14 bases between. In germline, CDR1 is SQVTM, CDR2 ANQGSEA. The CDR3 is 13 amino acids. The CDR3: CSVEGSKGAEAFF. In DNA form, the CDR3 reads TGCAGCGTTGAGGGCAGTAAAGGCGCTGAAGCTTTCTTT.

The chain employs TRBV6-2 or TRBV6-3 and TRBJ1-5; D not certain. The length of the CDR3 is 15 residues. Germline CDR1 reads MNHEY; CDR2 reads SVGEGT. V was shortened by 5 bases and J by 1 base, with 12 bases between the two germline ends. This CDR3 reads CASSSYEGSNQPQHF. The CDR3, as DNA: TGTGCCAGCAGTAGCTACGAGGGCAGCAATCAGCCCCAGCATTTT.

This clonotype was recorded at least ten times. The chain recombines TRBV4-2 with TRBJ2-1; TRBD2 matches at 12 bases. The CDR3 sequence is 18 residues long. CDR1 is LGHNA and CDR2 is YNFKEQ in the germline V gene. The V segment lost 1 base and the J segment 4 bases; nucleotides outside the gene matches: 8. The CDR3 DNA reads as TGTGCCAGCAGCCAAGTGACTAGCGGGGGCCTCACTTACAATGAGCAGTTCTTC. Protein product: CASSQVTSGGLTYNEQFF.

The genes are TRBV6-5 and TRBJ2-7, with D maybe TRBD2 (6 bases). The CDR3 length is 10 residues. CDR1 and CDR2 (germline): MNHEY, SVGAGI. V dropped 2 bases and J dropped 12 bases, with 8 bases sitting between them. CDR3 sequence (DNA): TGTGCCAGCAGTTACAGGAGGGGGTACTTC. Translating it yields CASSYRRGYF.

This clonotype was found many times. This chain uses TRBV12-3 or TRBV12-4 with TRBJ1-1; D is uncertain. The CDR3 totals 14 residues. Trimming shortened V by 4 bases and J by 0 bases, and 9 bases separated the two germline ends. The CDR3 loop reads CASSSDIMNTEAFF. Here the CDR3 DNA reads TGTGCCAGCAGTTCAGACATTATGAACACTGAAGCTTTCTTT.

The table lists this clonotype with many counts. The rearrangement uses TRBV4-2 and TRBJ2-2; D is unresolved. Germline CDR1 and CDR2: LGHNA and YNFKEQ. V was shortened by 1 base and J by 6 bases, with 9 bases between the two germline ends. CDR3 size: 14 residues. In DNA, the CDR3 is TGTGCCAGCAGCCAAGGCGAGACGTCCGGGGAGCTGTTTTTT. It is translated as CASSQGETSGELFF.

This clonotype was seen only a few times. The genes are TRBV20-1 and TRBJ2-2, with D tentatively TRBD1 (6 bases). Germline V gene sequence: CDR1 DFQATT, CDR2 SNEGSKA (reference sequence). Trimming stripped 6 bases from V and 3 bases from J, with 17 bases between. The CDR3 extends over 15 amino acids. Written as DNA, the CDR3 is TGCAGTGCCGTCAAAAAGACAGGTCACACCGGGGAGCTGTTTTTT. The encoded protein is CSAVKKTGHTGELFF.

In the case of this clonotype: Sequence at one end of the junction differs from germline and may be a read error. This sequence joins TRBV7-7 and TRBJ1-5; 8 nucleotides match TRBD1. The CDR3 sequence is 17 residues long. CDR1 and CDR2 from the germline V gene are SSHAT and FNYEAQ (reference sequence). The CDR3 sequence: CASSGSGQGGSNQPQHF. The CDR3 DNA sequence: TGTGCTAGCAGCGGCAGTGGACAGGGCGGTAGCAATCAGCCCCAGCATTTT.

The genes are TRBV2 and TRBJ1-6; no firm D call. This CDR3 is 15 amino acids long. V lost 1 base to trimming and J lost 10 bases, with 14 bases between them. Germline CDR1 is SNHLY and CDR2 is FYNNEI. This chain's CDR3 is CASSEERGKHSPLHF. In nucleotides, the CDR3 is TGTGCCAGCAGTGAAGAAAGAGGGAAGCACTCACCCCTCCACTTT.

This clonotype was counted at least ten times. The chain employs TRBV7-2 and TRBJ2-5; unclear D gene. The germline V and J ends were trimmed by 1 base and 1 base, with 4 bases remaining between them. Looked up from germline, CDR1 is SGHTA and CDR2 is FQGNSA. This CDR3 has 13 residues. CDR3 nucleotide sequence: TGTGCCAGCAGCTTAGAACCCCAAGAGACCCAGTACTTC. Its translation is CASSLEPQETQYF.

This clonotype was counted only a few times. The genes are TRBV3-1 and TRBJ2-1, with 10 bases lining up with TRBD2. Germline V CDR1 and CDR2: LGHDT, YNNKEL (reference sequence). There are 16 residues in the CDR3. After removal of 1 base from V and 4 bases from J, the junction contained 4 bases not matched to a gene. The CDR3: CASSQVSGGSYNEQFF. The CDR3 region has the DNA TGTGCCAGCAGCCAAGTTAGCGGGGGGTCGTACAATGAGCAGTTCTTC.